This TCR beta chain was recorded in a study of blood T cell repertoires in COVID-19. The CDR3 runs to 15 residues. Germline values: CDR1 KGHSH, CDR2 LQKENI. Trimming shortened V by 1 base and J by 5 bases, and 11 bases separated the two germline ends. Profiling relied on immunoSEQ multiplex PCR, and the TCRdb table lists in-frame clones only, not all of them. The sample has about 140,000 clones, 88% seen once. The specimen was peripheral blood. The chain links TRBV18 to TRBJ1-4; no clear D gene. The clonotype originates from a woman between 55 and 75 years old with acute or convalescent COVID-19. The CDR3 here is CASSPHDRVNEKLFF. For the CDR3, the DNA is TGTGCCAGCTCACCACACGACCGGGTGAATGAAAAACTGTTTTTT. Full variable domain (missing parts from reference TRBV18 and TRBJ1-4): NAGVMQNPRHLVRRRGQEARLRCSPMKGHSHVYWYRQLPEEGLKFMVYLQKENIIDESGMPKERFSAEFPKEGPSILRIQQVVRGDSAAYFCASSPHDRVNEKLFFGSGTQLSVL.